This TCR beta chain originates from a study of T cells in Graves' hyperthyroidism and ophthalmopathy. Findings and limits, study-wide: Most thyroid clonotypes that were expanded above 0.001 also turned up in blood. With a median lead of about six months before onset, the model predicted ophthalmopathy.

Worth noting for this clonotype: The antigen is unknown.

Blood dates from first hyperthyroidism diagnosis, before any ophthalmopathy symptoms. The investigators amplified TCR beta CDR3 regions from RNA transcripts. When the TCR CDR3 underwent first-round RT-PCR, the HTBI primer set was used. One entry per CDR3 protein, called by TCRdb with MiXCR from the multiplex PCR reads. The table records 140,000 or so distinct CDR3 sequences, 22% of them present only once. The sequence was collected from a woman in her fifties or sixties with Graves' hyperthyroidism that later progressed to Graves' ophthalmopathy. Material for sequencing was blood.

CDR3 DNA sequence: TGTGCCAGCAGCCAAGACGTCGCTGGCTCCAGCACAGATACGCAGTATTTT. Residues: CASSQDVAGSSTDTQYF. V gene TRBV4-2 combines with J gene TRBJ2-3; no clear D gene. V lost 0 bases and J 0 bases, leaving 13 bases between the germline ends. Germline CDR1 LGHNA, CDR2 YNFKEQ. This CDR3 comprises 17 residues.